Sequencing of this T cell receptor beta chain was carried out in a study of blood T cell repertoires in COVID-19. Study overall: Donors in the United States, Italy and Spain gave samples during acute or convalescent COVID-19.

This clone was seen more than once but under ten times. TCRdb's table, derived via immunoSEQ multiplex PCR, lists solely in-frame clones and lacks some. The table lists some 340,000 clones, less than 85% of them singletons. The V gene end was trimmed by 5 bases and the J gene end by 7 bases; junction bases not matched to a gene: 13. The germline gives CDR1 PRHDT, CDR2 FYEKMQ (reference sequence). The CDR3 extends over 15 amino acids. Sequencing input: peripheral blood. The J gene is TRBJ2-7, the V gene TRBV13; 8 bases map to TRBD2. This sequence was found in a woman younger than 35 with acute or convalescent COVID-19. CDR3 in amino acids: CASSVAGKYPWEQYF. The CDR3 DNA is TGTGCCAGCAGCGTAGCGGGGAAATACCCCTGGGAGCAGTACTTC.